This TCR beta chain was profiled in a study of blood T cell repertoires in COVID-19. Background on the study: Acute and convalescent COVID-19 samples came from the United States, Italy and Spain. Sources were T cells, B-cell-depleted T cells, or PBMCs; the material itself was cDNA or gDNA.

Per the authors' pipeline: Cell counts per sample came from amplifying reference gene primers. TCRdb's copy holds only in-frame clones and misses some; the assay was immunoSEQ multiplex PCR. That table gives V, J and clone size, and the DNA gave D and trimming. The table shows roughly 220,000 clones, with about 80% occurring only once. Cohorts were based on clinical histories the participants reported. With 5 bases removed from V and 0 bases from J, the gap between germline ends came to 10 bases. This CDR3 is built from 14 residues. Germline V lookup: CDR1 SGHVS, CDR2 FQNEAQ. Sequences were obtained from PBMCs or T cells enriched from blood (not recorded which). The origin of this receptor is a woman between 40 and 55 years old with acute COVID-19. The chain joins TRBV7-8 to TRBJ1-1; no firm D call. The chain's CDR3 is CASSPRSLNTEAFF. The CDR3 region has the DNA TGTGCCAGCAGCCCCCGGTCACTGAACACTGAAGCTTTCTTT.